The T cell receptor (beta chain) under discussion was sequenced for a study of blood T cell repertoires in COVID-19. Study as a whole: The United States, Italy and Spain provided the acute and convalescent COVID-19 samples.

The data were produced by immunoSEQ multiplex PCR, yet TCRdb's version contains in-frame clones alone and is incomplete. The sample shows roughly 200,000 clones, about 90% of them seen only once. What the recovered Cohort 3 donors had was two negative PCRs, clearance, or symptom resolution. The germline CDR1 and CDR2 sequences are SGHNT and YYREEE (reference sequence). V dropped 2 bases and J dropped 0 bases, with 6 bases sitting between them. The CDR3 is 15 amino acids. The rearrangement joins TRBV5-4 to TRBJ1-6; no reliable D call. Material: PBMCs or T cells enriched from blood (not recorded which). This TCR derives from a man under 40 who had recovered from COVID-19. In nucleotides, the CDR3 is TGTGCCAGCAGCTTAGTCAGCTCCTATAATTCACCCCTCCACTTT. Encoded protein: CASSLVSSYNSPLHF.